This passage covers 7 T cell receptor beta chains from one sample sequenced in a study of blood T cells in healthy people across ages. A second 7 to 11 cycle PCR used barcoded and J-beta primers. TCRdb fed the 5' RACE reads into MiXCR, producing one record per CDR3 protein. This table holds 600,000 to 800,000 distinct CDR3 sequences, approximately 21% found once. Sequencing was performed on blood. Receptor source: a man in his 70s in good health.

This clonotype has a handful of counts. The rearrangement links TRBV20-1 to TRBJ2-5; D uncertain. The J call may be faulty, since TRBJ2-1 better matches the DNA end. The CDR3 is 15 amino acids. The germline V gene encodes CDR1 DFQATT and CDR2 SNEGSKA (reference sequence). CDR3 region: CSARGTGGPWNEQFF. CDR3 sequence (DNA): TGCAGTGCTAGGGGAACTGGCGGACCATGGAATGAGCAGTTCTTC.

This clonotype was observed at least ten times. This CDR3 is CASSLGVYQETQYF. CDR3 sequence (DNA): TGTGCCAGCAGTTTGGGGGTTTACCAAGAGACCCAGTACTTC. The chain carries TRBV12-3 or TRBV12-4 and TRBJ2-5; D may match TRBD1 or TRBD2 (5 bases each). The CDR3 is 14 residues long. V shed 3 bases and J shed 0 bases, with 8 bases lying between them.

The table lists this clonotype with many counts. The rearrangement joins TRBV5-1 to TRBJ2-3; unclear D gene. The V gene's germline CDR1 is SGHRS and CDR2 YFSETQ. This CDR3 contains 12 residues. Trimming took 3 bases from V and 4 from J, leaving 6 bases between them. The CDR3 loop is CASSWNSDTQYF. DNA of the CDR3: TGCGCCAGCAGCTGGAATTCAGATACGCAGTATTTT.

In this sample, this clonotype turned up a few times. The CDR3 loop reads CASSIEREGELFF. CDR3 in DNA: TGTGCCAGCAGCATCGAGCGGGAGGGGGAGCTGTTTTTT. This chain uses TRBV7-2 with TRBJ2-2; 8 bases line up with TRBD2. The CDR3 loop spans 13 amino acids. Germline V gene lookup returns CDR1 SGHTA and CDR2 FQGNSA. J gave up 8 bases and V 5 bases, and 4 bases lay outside the gene matches.

This clonotype was counted between two and nine times. This chain joins TRBV19 and TRBJ2-7; 8 nucleotides line up with TRBD1. Losses at the gene ends were 5 bases for V and 1 base for J; bases not matched to a gene: 7. The CDR3 contains 15 residues. Germline V CDR1 and CDR2: LNHDA, SQIVND (reference sequence). The CDR3 bases are TGTGCCAGTAGTGCCGACCGGGACAGGTCCTACGAGCAGTACTTC. This codes for CASSADRDRSYEQYF.

The CDR3, as DNA: TGCGCCAGCAGCTTGTCAGGGAAAGTTTACGAGCAGTACTTC. Protein: CASSLSGKVYEQYF. This chain connects TRBV5-1 to TRBJ2-7; possible D gene TRBD1, 5 bases. This CDR3 is built from 14 residues. Germline V gives CDR1 SGHRS, CDR2 YFSETQ. V was cut by 1 base and J by 4 bases, with 12 bases left in between.

This clonotype has a handful of counts. The rearrangement links TRBV12-5 to TRBJ2-5; 12 nucleotides align to TRBD2. Per germline, CDR1 LGHNT and CDR2 FRNRAP. The length of the CDR3 is 16 residues. V lost 0 bases, J lost 5 bases, and 4 bases stayed unmatched. CDR3 in amino acids: CASGLVKTSGSETQYF. The CDR3, as DNA: TGTGCTAGTGGTTTGGTGAAGACTAGCGGGAGTGAGACCCAGTACTTC.